Listed here are 30 T cell receptor beta chains from one sample, sequenced in a study of tumor-infiltrating lymphocytes in primary liver carcinoma. The tissue used was unsorted bulk material of about 20-33 mg. RNA and DNA were co-extracted from it with the AllPrep DNA/RNA mini kit. With a constant-region primer, TCR beta cDNA was made from approximately 520 ng of total RNA. ARM-PCR, slightly modified, supplied the TCR beta libraries through three nested multiplex PCR rounds. It was with TRBV1-TRBV30 forward primers and a C-beta reverse primer that the first two PCR rounds were run, at approximately 10 cycles each. TCRdb reanalysed the multiplex PCR reads using MiXCR and keeps one entry per CDR3 protein. The repertoire has about 100,000 distinct CDR3 sequences, around three quarters of them found once; the top ten carry roughly 10%. Material for sequencing was liver tumor tissue from sampling region 5. Subset denoted: tumor region T5, tumor centre. The origin of the receptors is a woman aged 60-70 years with primary liver carcinoma and hepatitis B virus infection.

Regarding this clonotype: Mismatch with germline at one junction end may stem from a read error. The CDR3 nucleotides are TGTACCAGCAGTTTAGGTCGGACGGAGAATCAGCCCCATCATTTT. Its translation: CTSSLGRTENQPHHF. The rearrangement links TRBV12-3 or TRBV12-4 to TRBJ1-5; no clear D. CDR3 size: 15 residues.

Concerning this clonotype: Sequence at one end of the junction differs from germline and may be a read error. The chain joins TRBV11-2 to TRBJ2-2, with D maybe TRBD1 (6 bases). The V gene's germline CDR1 is SGHAT and CDR2 FQNNGV. The CDR3 runs 17 residues. CDR3 DNA: TGTACCTGCAGCTTACGGGTGACAGGCTTGAACACCGGGGAGTTGTTTTTT. As protein: CTCSLRVTGLNTGELFF.

Note on this clonotype: The CDR3 carries no conserved terminal phenylalanine or tryptophan, so it likely arises from a read error. This chain uses TRBV11-2 with TRBJ2-4; D gene unclear. Germline CDR1 SGHAT, CDR2 FQNNGV. The CDR3 is 15 residues long. The CDR3 nucleotides are TGTGCCATCAGCTTAGTAGGAGCCCCCAAAAACATTCAGTACTCC. Its translation is CAISLVGAPKNIQYS.

Remarks on this clonotype: A clone one base away is much larger, so this may be a read error. The chain recombines TRBV7-8 with TRBJ2-7, with unresolved D. The germline V gene encodes CDR1 SGHVS and CDR2 FQNEAQ. This CDR3 is 11 amino acids long. V lost 7 bases and J 2 bases, leaving 6 bases between the germline ends. The DNA for the CDR3 is TGTGCCAGCAACGGAGCCTACGAGCAGTACTTC. It translates to CASNGAYEQYF.

In regard to this clonotype: At one end, the junction sequence differs from germline, possibly due to a read error. The chain couples TRBV28 to TRBJ1-5; 9 nucleotides line up with TRBD1. CDR1 MDHEN and CDR2 SYDVKM come from the germline V gene. This CDR3 has 15 residues. The CDR3 bases are TGTGCCAGCAGTGAACAGGGGGCGATTTATCAGTCCCAGCATTTT. Its translation: CASSEQGAIYQSQHF.

The sample holds a few counts of this clonotype. A much bigger clone sits one base away, suggesting this may be a read error. This chain joins TRBV10-1 and TRBJ2-3; weak D call: TRBD2 (7 bases). This CDR3 contains 15 residues. Trimming took 0 bases from V and 5 from J, leaving 12 bases between them. Germline V CDR1 and CDR2: WNHNN, SYGVQD (reference sequence). CDR3 protein: CASSESRGAGDTQYF. CDR3 DNA sequence: TGCGCCAGCAGTGAGTCCCGGGGGGCAGGAGATACGCAGTATTTT.

About this clonotype: The conserved closing phenylalanine or tryptophan is absent in this CDR3, likely reflecting a read error. CDR3 residues: CASSRAGTSDDNEQFL. DNA of the CDR3: TGTGCCAGCAGCCGTGCGGGGACTAGCGATGACAATGAGCAGTTCCTC. This chain uses TRBV7-6 with TRBJ2-1; TRBD2 matches 10 bases. After removal of 5 bases from V and 5 bases from J, the junction contained 9 bases not matched to a gene. In germline, CDR1 is SGHVS, CDR2 FNYEAQ. CDR3 size: 16 residues.

As for this clonotype: An end of the junction differs from the germline gene, which may be a read error. The chain is built from TRBV5-4 and TRBJ1-2; 9 bases align to TRBD1. Germline V lookup: CDR1 SGHNT, CDR2 YYREEE (reference sequence). The CDR3 is made up of 16 amino acids. The CDR3 nucleotides read TGTGCTAGCAGCTTGGGGGGGGGACAGGGTACCTATGGCTACACCTTC. Translating gives CASSLGGGQGTYGYTF.

This clonotype came up many times. The chain couples TRBV7-8 to TRBJ1-1, with D perhaps TRBD1 (6 bases). In germline, CDR1 is SGHVS, CDR2 FQNEAQ. V was cut by 4 bases and J by 10 bases, with 13 bases left in between. CDR3 length: 12 amino acids. The CDR3 DNA reads as TGTGCCAGCAGCTGGCTACAGGGCCGAGCTTTCTTT. The encoded protein is CASSWLQGRAFF.

The rearrangement uses TRBV29-1 and TRBJ2-5; tentative D call: TRBD1 (5 bases). Germline CDR1 and CDR2: SQVTM and ANQGSEA. The length of the CDR3 is 13 residues. The V end lost 7 bases, the J end lost 4 bases, and 16 bases lay between the germline ends. CDR3 loop: CSAMTRGLETQYF. For the CDR3, the DNA is TGCAGCGCTATGACAAGGGGCCTAGAGACCCAGTACTTC.

A note on this clonotype: Germline is not matched at one junction end, which may reflect a read error. V and J are TRBV5-5 and TRBJ2-3; 11 nucleotides match TRBD2. Germline V CDR1 and CDR2: SGHKS, YYEKEE (reference sequence). The CDR3 length is 18 residues. CDR3 protein: CANSLGPSGRTRTNTQYF. The CDR3 bases are TGTGCCAACAGCTTGGGGCCTAGCGGGAGGACCCGCACAAATACGCAGTATTTT.

Note on this clonotype: This clone may be a read error of a much larger clone one base away. The CDR3, as DNA: TGCGCCAGCAGCTTGGATACTGTAAGGGGAATGATCACTGAAGCTTTCTTT. Translated, it gives CASSLDTVRGMITEAFF. This rearrangement joins TRBV5-1 to TRBJ1-1, with D tentatively TRBD1 (5 bases). Trimming pared 0 bases from V and 4 bases from J, leaving 19 bases between. The germline gives CDR1 SGHRS, CDR2 YFSETQ. The CDR3 is made up of 17 amino acids.

A remark on this clonotype: One junction end does not reproduce the germline sequence, and a read error may be involved. The chain combines TRBV4-1 with TRBJ2-5; no definite D call. This CDR3 contains 12 residues. Per germline, CDR1 MGHRA and CDR2 YSYEKL. CDR3 residues: CSSSQPQETQYF. Written as DNA, the CDR3 is TGCTCCAGCAGCCAACCGCAAGAGACCCAGTATTTC.

In this sample, this clonotype turned up a few times. One base away lies a much larger clone, so this may be a sequencing read error. V gene TRBV5-8 combines with J gene TRBJ2-7, with 7 bases fitting TRBD1. This CDR3 has 14 residues. The germline V gene encodes CDR1 SGHTS and CDR2 YDEGEE. CDR3 sequence: CDSSRTGNSYEQYF. For the CDR3, the DNA is TGTGACAGCAGCAGGACAGGTAACTCCTACGAGCAGTACTTC.

On this clonotype itself: A junction boundary mismatches the germline segment, possibly from a read error. The chain carries TRBV12-3 or TRBV12-4 and TRBJ2-3; D call uncertain. The CDR3 covers 14 residues. The CDR3 protein is CASSLVRDTDTQYF. CDR3 sequence (DNA): TGTGCCAGCAGTTTGGTGAGAGACACCGATACCCAGTATTTT.

Concerning this clonotype itself: No conserved phenylalanine or tryptophan ends this CDR3, so it is likely a read error. The chain links TRBV29-1 to TRBJ2-7, with 9 bases fitting TRBD2. Per germline, CDR1 SQVTM and CDR2 ANQGSEA. The CDR3 runs 14 residues. V shed 1 base and J 2 bases; nucleotides not matched to a gene: 3. CDR3: CSVEGLAGPYEQYI. The CDR3 DNA reads TGCAGCGTTGAAGGGCTAGCGGGACCCTACGAGCAGTACATC.

This clonotype appeared once. Likely a read error: the CDR3 ends without its conserved phenylalanine or tryptophan. The DNA is left out, because the CDR3 cannot be placed on it with certainty; the CDR3 is given as TCRdb lists it. This chain links TRBV29-1 with TRBJ1-6; the table's TRBD1 call for D was not verified on the DNA. With termini counted, the CDR3 has 13 amino acids. The germline V gene encodes CDR1 SQVTM and CDR2 ANQGSEA. CDR3 sequence: CSVGDRANSPHHL.

Sample share makes this clonotype medium-sized. The gene calls are TRBV11-3 and TRBJ2-1; tentative D call: TRBD2 (6 bases). The CDR3 sequence is 14 residues long. V was trimmed by 5 bases and J by 8 bases, leaving 16 bases between them. The germline CDR1 and CDR2 sequences are SGHNT and YENEEA. The CDR3 loop reads CASSRGLSGDEQFF. The CDR3 coding sequence is TGTGCCAGCAGCCGTGGACTGTCGGGGGATGAGCAGTTCTTC.

A note on this clonotype: The conserved phenylalanine or tryptophan normally closing the CDR3 is absent here, so this likely arose from a read error. This chain uses TRBV28 with TRBJ1-6; D gene unclear. The germline gives CDR1 MDHEN, CDR2 SYDVKM. This CDR3 contains 14 residues. V was trimmed by 2 bases and J by 6 bases, leaving 8 bases between them. CDR3 region: CASSLIGRNSPLHI. The CDR3 nucleotides read TGTGCCAGCAGTTTAATAGGACGTAATTCACCCCTCCACATT.

Within the sample, this clonotype is medium-sized (0.01 to 0.1%). V gene TRBV5-5 combines with J gene TRBJ2-5, with D perhaps given as TRBD1 or TRBD2 (5 bases each). The germline V gene encodes CDR1 SGHKS and CDR2 YYEKEE (reference sequence). The germline V and J ends were trimmed by 0 bases and 4 bases, with 13 bases remaining between them. This CDR3 has 15 amino acids. CDR3 sequence reads: CASSLGATGRETQYF. The CDR3 region has the DNA TGTGCCAGCAGCTTGGGGGCTACGGGGCGAGAGACCCAGTACTTC.

For this clonotype: This may be a read error: a much more frequent sequence differs by one nucleotide. V is TRBV28 and J is TRBJ2-1, with D unresolved. The CDR3 runs 17 residues. CDR1 and CDR2 (germline): MDHEN, SYDVKM. V gave up 6 bases and J gave up 0 bases, with 18 bases separating them. CDR3 amino acids: CASRSLGMAYSYNEQFF. The CDR3 DNA reads as TGTGCCAGCAGGTCACTTGGCATGGCCTACTCCTACAATGAGCAGTTCTTC.

In this sample, this clonotype turned up many times. The rearrangement joins TRBV5-5 to TRBJ1-2; D is uncertain. The CDR3 consists of 16 residues. The V end lost 4 bases, the J end lost 0 bases, and 16 bases lay between the germline ends. In germline, CDR1 is SGHKS, CDR2 YYEKEE (reference sequence). Here the CDR3 DNA reads TGTGCCAGCAGCCTCCGAAGGGCTCCAGCTAACTATGGCTACACCTTC. The encoded protein is CASSLRRAPANYGYTF.

Comment on this clonotype: No conserved phenylalanine or tryptophan ends this CDR3, so it is likely a read error. CDR3 protein: CASRGWGRADTQYL. The CDR3 DNA sequence: TGTGCCAGCCGGGGATGGGGGCGCGCAGATACGCAGTATTTG. This sequence joins TRBV6-5 and TRBJ2-3, with D possibly TRBD1 on 6 matching bases. V was trimmed by 8 bases and J by 4 bases, leaving 16 bases between them. The CDR3 spans 14 residues. Germline V CDR1 and CDR2: MNHEY, SVGAGI.

With regard to this clonotype: The germline gene is not matched at one end of the junction; a read error may be the cause. The rearrangement joins TRBV11-3 to TRBJ2-3; 7 bases map to TRBD2. CDR1 and CDR2 from the germline V gene are SGHNT and YENEEA. There are 14 residues in the CDR3. The chain's CDR3 is CASRLADGTDTRYF. The DNA of the CDR3 is TGTGCCAGCAGGCTAGCGGATGGTACAGATACGCGGTATTTT.

As for this clonotype: Germline and junction disagree at one end, which may indicate a read error. V is TRBV6-1 and J is TRBJ1-5, with TRBD1 as a possible D gene (5 bases). CDR3 length equals 17 residues. Germline V gives CDR1 MNHNS, CDR2 SASEGT. As DNA, the CDR3 is TGTACCAGCAGTGGAGATTATTGGGGCAACAGCAATCAGCCCCAGCATTTT. Translation gives CTSSGDYWGNSNQPQHF.

Comments on this clonotype: Germline and junction disagree at one end, which may indicate a read error. The chain employs TRBV7-9 and TRBJ2-1; D not certain. There are 17 residues in the CDR3. The germline V gene encodes CDR1 SEHNR and CDR2 FQNEAQ (reference sequence). Here the CDR3 reads CVSSLGGRRSSYNEQFF. The CDR3 region has the DNA TGTGTCAGCAGCTTAGGTGGGCGCAGGAGCTCCTACAATGAGCAGTTCTTC.

This clonotype appeared a single time. The CDR3 ends on some other residue instead of the conserved phenylalanine or tryptophan, so this is likely a read error. The chain combines TRBV10-3 with TRBJ1-1; tentatively, D is TRBD1 (5 bases). The CDR3 is made up of 12 amino acids. Germline loops: CDR1 ENHRY, CDR2 SYGVKD. CDR3 DNA sequence: TGTACCATCAGTGAAGACAGCACTGAAGCTTTCTAT. Residues: CTISEDSTEAFY.

Comment on this clonotype: Mismatch with germline at one junction end may stem from a read error. In nucleotides, the CDR3 is TGTGCTAGCAGCTTCCGGGGGGCGCGGACCGTGGGCAATGAGCAGTTCTTC. Translation gives CASSFRGARTVGNEQFF. The genes are TRBV11-3 and TRBJ2-1; D might be TRBD2 (7 bases). The CDR3 totals 17 residues. The V gene's germline CDR1 is SGHNT and CDR2 YENEEA.

This clonotype was observed many times. The J gene is TRBJ1-5, the V gene TRBV11-2; D unclear. The V and J ends lost 4 bases and 3 bases respectively, with 13 bases between them. There are 15 residues in the CDR3. Germline CDR1 is SGHAT and CDR2 is FQNNGV. The CDR3 nucleotides are TGTGCCAGCAGCTCAGTGGGCAGCAACAATCAGCCCCAGCATTTT. This sequence encodes CASSSVGSNNQPQHF.

This clonotype has at least ten counts. The genes are TRBV6-6 and TRBJ1-1; 8 bases fit TRBD1. The CDR3 runs 15 residues. In germline, CDR1 is MNHNY, CDR2 SVGAGI (reference sequence). V was clipped by 6 bases and J by 1 base; unmatched bases: 7. The CDR3 sequence: CASSLQGAANTEAFF. The CDR3, as DNA: TGTGCCAGCAGCCTCCAGGGGGCGGCGAACACTGAAGCTTTCTTT.